This T cell receptor beta chain was captured in a study of post-analysis software for immune sequencing data. Across the whole study: Relapsing-remitting, secondary progressive and progressive-relapsing courses of multiple sclerosis were included. Study-wide results and limits: Normalized Chao1 diversity was significantly lower in multiple sclerosis patients than in controls. Strong co-clustering by F measure was evident for samples that had been prepared in the same batch. With TRBV5-6, TRBV5-1 and TRBV20-1 included, about five TRBV segments were more frequent in patients than in controls.

A remark on this clonotype: Its cognate antigen is unknown.

Germline loops: CDR1 DFQATT, CDR2 SNEGSKA (reference sequence). V lost 5 bases to trimming and J lost 0 bases, with 11 bases between them. CDR3 size: 13 residues. The TCR beta cDNA libraries contained unique molecular identifiers. TCRdb re-called the PCR reads with MiXCR, one entry per CDR3 protein. This sample yields some 450,000 distinct CDR3 sequences, of which 40% to 55% are seen a single time; over 10% belongs to the top ten. The sequenced material came from blood. The chain recombines TRBV20-1 with TRBJ2-7; D perhaps matches TRBD2 (6 bases). The source is a girl aged 5 to 17 with multiple sclerosis. The CDR3 region has the DNA TGCAGTGCTGGGAGGCACTTCTCCTACGAGCAGTACTTC. Its protein product is CSAGRHFSYEQYF.